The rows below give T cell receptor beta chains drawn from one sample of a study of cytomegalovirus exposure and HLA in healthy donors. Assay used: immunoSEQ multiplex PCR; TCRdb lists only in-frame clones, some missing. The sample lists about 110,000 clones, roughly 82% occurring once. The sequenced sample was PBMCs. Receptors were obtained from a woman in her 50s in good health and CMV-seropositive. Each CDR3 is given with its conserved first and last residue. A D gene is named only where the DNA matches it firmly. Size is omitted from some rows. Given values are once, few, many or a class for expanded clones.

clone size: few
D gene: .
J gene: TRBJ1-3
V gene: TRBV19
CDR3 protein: CASSIVAAGNTIYF
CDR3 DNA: TGTGCCAGTAGTATCGTGGCAGCTGGAAACACCATATATTTT

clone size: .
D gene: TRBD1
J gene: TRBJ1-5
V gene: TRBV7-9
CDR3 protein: CASSLGGTAHSNQPQHF
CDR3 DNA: TGTGCCAGCAGCTTAGGAGGGACAGCCCATAGCAATCAGCCCCAGCATTTT

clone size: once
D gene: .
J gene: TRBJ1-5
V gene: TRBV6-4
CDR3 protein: CASSDPRVAGHQPQHF
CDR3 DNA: TGTGCCAGCAGTGACCCCCGGGTGGCAGGGCATCAGCCCCAGCATTTT

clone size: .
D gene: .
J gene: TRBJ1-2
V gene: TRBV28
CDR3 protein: CASSLVAGANYGYTF
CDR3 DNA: TGTGCCAGCAGTTTAGTGGCAGGGGCAAACTATGGCTACACCTTC

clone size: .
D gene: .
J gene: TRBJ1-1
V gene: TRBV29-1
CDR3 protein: CSVGSGFMNTEAFF
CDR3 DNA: TGCAGCGTTGGCAGCGGGTTCATGAACACTGAAGCTTTCTTT

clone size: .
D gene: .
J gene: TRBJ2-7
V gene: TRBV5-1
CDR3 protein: CASSLRKGVGRYEQYF
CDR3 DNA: TGCGCCAGCAGCTTGCGGAAAGGAGTAGGCCGCTACGAGCAGTACTTC

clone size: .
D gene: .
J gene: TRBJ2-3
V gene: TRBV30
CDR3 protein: CAWSVRGPRGGDTQYF
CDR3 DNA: TGTGCCTGGAGTGTACGGGGTCCGCGAGGGGGAGATACGCAGTATTTT

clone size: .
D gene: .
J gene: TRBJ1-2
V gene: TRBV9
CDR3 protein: CASSVFDGPGEGYTF
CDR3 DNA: TGTGCCAGCAGCGTATTTGACGGCCCGGGAGAGGGCTACACCTTC

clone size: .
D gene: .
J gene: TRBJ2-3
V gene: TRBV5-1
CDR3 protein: CASSFLGAGTDTQYF
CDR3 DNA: TGCGCCAGCAGCTTCCTAGGGGCAGGAACAGATACGCAGTATTTT

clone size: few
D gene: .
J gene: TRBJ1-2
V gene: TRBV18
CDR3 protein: CASSPPEGRLLYGYTF
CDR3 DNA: TGTGCCAGCTCACCACCGGAGGGCCGTTTACTCTATGGCTACACCTTC

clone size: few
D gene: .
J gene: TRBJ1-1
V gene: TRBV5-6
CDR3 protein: CASSLTPTGMNTEAFF
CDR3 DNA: TGTGCCAGCAGCTTGACTCCTACCGGGATGAACACTGAAGCTTTCTTT

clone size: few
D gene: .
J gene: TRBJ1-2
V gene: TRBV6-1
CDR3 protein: CASSEAGRIGYGYTF
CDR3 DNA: TGTGCCAGCAGTGAAGCAGGGAGAATCGGGTATGGCTACACCTTC

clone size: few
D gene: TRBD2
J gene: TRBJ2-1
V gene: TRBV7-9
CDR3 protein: CARAGGPNEQFF
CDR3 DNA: TGTGCCAGGGCGGGGGGGCCGAATGAGCAGTTCTTC

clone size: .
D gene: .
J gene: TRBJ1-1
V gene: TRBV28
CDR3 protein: CASSSPGRMNTEAFF
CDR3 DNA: TGTGCCAGCAGTTCCCCCGGGAGAATGAACACTGAAGCTTTCTTT

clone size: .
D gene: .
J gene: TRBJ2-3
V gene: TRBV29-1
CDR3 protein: CSVEPAASTDTQYF
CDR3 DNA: TGCAGCGTTGAACCAGCGGCTAGCACAGATACGCAGTATTTT

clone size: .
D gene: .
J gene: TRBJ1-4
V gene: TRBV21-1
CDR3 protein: CASSKVEQEKLFF
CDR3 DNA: TGTGCCAGCAGCAAAGTAGAACAGGAAAAACTGTTTTTT

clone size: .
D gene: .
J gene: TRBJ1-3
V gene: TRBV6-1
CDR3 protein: CASAHNRDTGNTIYF
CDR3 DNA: TGTGCCAGCGCTCATAACCGGGATACTGGAAACACCATATATTTT

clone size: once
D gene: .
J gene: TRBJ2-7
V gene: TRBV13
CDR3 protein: CASRLRVTYEQYF
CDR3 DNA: TGTGCCAGCAGACTCAGGGTTACCTACGAGCAGTACTTC

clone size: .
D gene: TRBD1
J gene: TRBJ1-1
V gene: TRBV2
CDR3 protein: CASRDRTGRTEAFF
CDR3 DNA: TGTGCCAGCAGAGACCGGACAGGGCGGACTGAAGCTTTCTTT

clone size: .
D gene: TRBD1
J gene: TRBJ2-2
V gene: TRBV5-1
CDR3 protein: CASSWQFRDRVNTGELFF
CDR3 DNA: TGCGCCAGCAGCTGGCAATTCCGGGACAGGGTAAACACCGGGGAGCTGTTTTTT

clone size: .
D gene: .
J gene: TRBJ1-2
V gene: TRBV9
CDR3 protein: CASSAGGRNNYGYTF
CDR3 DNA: TGTGCCAGCAGCGCCGGGGGGCGGAATAACTATGGCTACACCTTC

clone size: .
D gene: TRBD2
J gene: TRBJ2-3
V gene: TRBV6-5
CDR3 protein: CASGGGGATDTQYF
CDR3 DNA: TGTGCCAGCGGGGGCGGGGGGGCGACAGATACGCAGTATTTT

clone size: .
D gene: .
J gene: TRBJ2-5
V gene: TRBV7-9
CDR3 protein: CSSSSDPGETQYF
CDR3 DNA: TGTTCCAGCAGCTCGGACCCGGGGGAGACCCAGTACTTC

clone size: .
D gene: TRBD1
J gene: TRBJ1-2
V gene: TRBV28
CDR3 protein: CASSVTGSGYTF
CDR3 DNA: TGTGCCAGCAGTGTGACAGGGAGTGGCTACACCTTC

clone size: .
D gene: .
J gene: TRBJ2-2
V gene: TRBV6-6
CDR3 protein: CASSYPLNTGELFF
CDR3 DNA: TGTGCCAGCAGTTATCCCCTGAACACCGGGGAGCTGTTTTTT

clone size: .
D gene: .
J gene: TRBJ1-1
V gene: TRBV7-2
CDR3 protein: CASSLKGGNSEAFF
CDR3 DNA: TGTGCCAGCAGCTTAAAGGGGGGGAATTCGGAAGCTTTCTTT

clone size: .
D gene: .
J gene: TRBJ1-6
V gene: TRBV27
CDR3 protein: CASSLYGQTAPDSPLHF
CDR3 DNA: TGTGCCAGCAGTTTGTACGGACAGACGGCTCCGGATTCACCCCTCCACTTT

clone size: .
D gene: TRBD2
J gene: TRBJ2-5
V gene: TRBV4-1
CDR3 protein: CASSQRVGGAAETQYF
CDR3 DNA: TGCGCCAGCAGCCAACGGGTCGGGGGGGCCGCAGAGACCCAGTACTTC

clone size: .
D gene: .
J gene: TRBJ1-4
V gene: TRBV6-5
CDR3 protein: CASSYNSLNEKLFF
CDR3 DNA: TGTGCCAGCAGTTACAACAGTTTGAATGAAAAACTGTTTTTT

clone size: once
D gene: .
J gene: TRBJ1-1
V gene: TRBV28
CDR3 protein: CAGRTRTGLADTEAFF
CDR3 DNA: TGTGCCGGCAGGACACGTACAGGGTTGGCGGACACTGAAGCTTTCTTT

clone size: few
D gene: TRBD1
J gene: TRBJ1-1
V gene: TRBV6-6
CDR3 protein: CASTTGQGTNTEAFF
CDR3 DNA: TGTGCCAGCACCACGGGACAGGGGACGAACACTGAAGCTTTCTTT

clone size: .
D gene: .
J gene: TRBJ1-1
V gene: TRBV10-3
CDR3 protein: CAISEWGGGTEAFF
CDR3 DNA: TGTGCCATCAGTGAGTGGGGCGGGGGCACTGAAGCTTTCTTT

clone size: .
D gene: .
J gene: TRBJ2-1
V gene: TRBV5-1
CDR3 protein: CASSLGTANNEQFF
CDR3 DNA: TGCGCCAGCAGCTTGGGGACAGCTAACAATGAGCAGTTCTTC

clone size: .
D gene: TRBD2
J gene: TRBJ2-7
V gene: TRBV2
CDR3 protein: CASMRGLVYEQYF
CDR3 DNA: TGTGCCAGCATGCGGGGACTAGTCTACGAGCAGTACTTC

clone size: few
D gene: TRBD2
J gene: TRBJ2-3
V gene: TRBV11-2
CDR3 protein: CASSLNLATSRDTDTQYF
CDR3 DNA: TGTGCCAGCAGCTTAAATCTAGCGACTAGCCGAGACACAGATACGCAGTATTTT

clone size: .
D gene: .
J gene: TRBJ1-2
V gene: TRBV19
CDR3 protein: CGAGSDGYTF
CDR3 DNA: TGTGGGGCGGGGAGTGATGGCTACACCTTC

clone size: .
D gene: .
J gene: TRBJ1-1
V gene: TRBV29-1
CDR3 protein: CSVDFWRGGNTEAFF
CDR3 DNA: TGCAGCGTTGACTTTTGGAGGGGAGGGAACACTGAAGCTTTCTTT

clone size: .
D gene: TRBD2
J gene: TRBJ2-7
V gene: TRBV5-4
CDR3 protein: CASSKASGAHYEQYF
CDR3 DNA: TGTGCCAGCAGCAAGGCTAGCGGGGCCCACTACGAGCAGTACTTC

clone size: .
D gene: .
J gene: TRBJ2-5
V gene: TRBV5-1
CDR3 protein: CASSVQVPGEETQYF
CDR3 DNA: TGCGCCAGCAGCGTCCAGGTTCCCGGCGAAGAGACCCAGTACTTC

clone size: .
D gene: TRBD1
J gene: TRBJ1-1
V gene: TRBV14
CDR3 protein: CASSQGRGAEAFF
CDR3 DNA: TGTGCCAGCAGCCAAGGCAGGGGGGCTGAAGCTTTCTTT

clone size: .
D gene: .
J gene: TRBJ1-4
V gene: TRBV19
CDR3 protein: CASSRTAPSNEKLFF
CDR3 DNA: TGTGCCAGTAGTCGGACAGCTCCGAGCAATGAAAAACTGTTTTTT

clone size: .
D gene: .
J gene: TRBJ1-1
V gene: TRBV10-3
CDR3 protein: CAISDGQFLNTEAFF
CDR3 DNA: TGTGCCATCAGTGATGGACAATTCCTTAACACTGAAGCTTTCTTT

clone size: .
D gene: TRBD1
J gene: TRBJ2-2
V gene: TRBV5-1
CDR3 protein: CASSLRTGGNTGELFF
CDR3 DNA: TGCGCCAGCAGCTTACGGACAGGGGGCAACACCGGGGAGCTGTTTTTT

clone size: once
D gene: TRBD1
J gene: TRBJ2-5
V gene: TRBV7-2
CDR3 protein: CASSYGQGGETQYF
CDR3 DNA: TGTGCCAGCAGCTACGGACAGGGGGGAGAGACCCAGTACTTC